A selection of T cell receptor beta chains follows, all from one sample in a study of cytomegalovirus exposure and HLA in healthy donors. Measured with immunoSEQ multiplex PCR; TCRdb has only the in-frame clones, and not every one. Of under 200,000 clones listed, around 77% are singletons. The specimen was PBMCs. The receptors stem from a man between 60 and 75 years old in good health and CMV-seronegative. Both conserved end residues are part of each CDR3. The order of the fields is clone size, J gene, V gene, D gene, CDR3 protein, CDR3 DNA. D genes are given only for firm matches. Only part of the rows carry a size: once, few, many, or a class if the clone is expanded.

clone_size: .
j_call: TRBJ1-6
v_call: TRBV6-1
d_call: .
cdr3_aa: CASSVYRFRDNSPLHF
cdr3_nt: TGTGCCAGCAGTGTATACAGGTTTCGTGATAATTCACCCCTCCACTTT

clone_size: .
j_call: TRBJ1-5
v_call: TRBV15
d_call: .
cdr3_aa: CATSREIQPAPQHF
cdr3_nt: TGTGCCACCAGCAGAGAAATACAGCCCGCGCCCCAGCATTTT

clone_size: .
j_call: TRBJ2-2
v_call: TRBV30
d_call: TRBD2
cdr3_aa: CAWSSPQSGRDTGELFF
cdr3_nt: TGTGCCTGGAGTTCCCCGCAGAGCGGGAGGGACACCGGGGAGCTGTTTTTT

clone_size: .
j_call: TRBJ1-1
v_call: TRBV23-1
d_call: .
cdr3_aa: CASSHRTRSTEAFF
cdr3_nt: TGCGCCAGCAGTCACCGGACAAGAAGCACTGAAGCTTTCTTT

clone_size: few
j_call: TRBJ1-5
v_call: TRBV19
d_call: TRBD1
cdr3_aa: CASRMTGINQPQHF
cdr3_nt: TGTGCCAGTAGGATGACAGGGATCAATCAGCCCCAGCATTTT

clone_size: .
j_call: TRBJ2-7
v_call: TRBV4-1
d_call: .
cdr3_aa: CASSQTTGEAYEQYF
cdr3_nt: TGCGCCAGCAGCCAAACTACGGGGGAGGCGTACGAGCAGTACTTC

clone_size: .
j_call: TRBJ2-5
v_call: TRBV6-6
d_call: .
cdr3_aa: CASSPRTDRRETQYF
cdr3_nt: TGTGCCAGCAGCCCCCGCACTGATAGGCGGGAGACCCAGTACTTC

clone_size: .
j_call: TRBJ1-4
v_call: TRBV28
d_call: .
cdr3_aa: CASSFFEKLFF
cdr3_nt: TGTGCCAGCAGTTTCTTTGAAAAACTGTTTTTT

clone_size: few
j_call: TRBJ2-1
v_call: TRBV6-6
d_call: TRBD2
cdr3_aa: CASRTSGGADEQFF
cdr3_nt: TGTGCCAGCAGGACTAGCGGGGGGGCCGATGAGCAGTTCTTC

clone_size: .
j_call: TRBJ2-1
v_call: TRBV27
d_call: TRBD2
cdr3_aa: CASSIAGTSHNEQFF
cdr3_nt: TGTGCCAGCAGTATTGCCGGGACTAGCCACAATGAGCAGTTCTTC

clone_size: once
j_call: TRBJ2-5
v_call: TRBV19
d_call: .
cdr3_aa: CASSIDPEGDQETQYF
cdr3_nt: TGTGCCAGTAGTATAGACCCCGAGGGGGATCAAGAGACCCAGTACTTC

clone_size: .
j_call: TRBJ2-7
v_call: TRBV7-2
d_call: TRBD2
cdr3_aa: CASSRLAASSYEQYF
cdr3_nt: TGTGCCAGCAGCAGACTAGCGGCTAGCTCCTACGAGCAGTACTTC

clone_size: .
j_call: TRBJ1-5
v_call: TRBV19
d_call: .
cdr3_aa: CAVDTGLSQPQHF
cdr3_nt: TGTGCCGTTGATACAGGGTTAAGTCAGCCCCAGCATTTT

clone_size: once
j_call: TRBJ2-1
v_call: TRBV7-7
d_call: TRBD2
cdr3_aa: CASSLRGGSDEQFF
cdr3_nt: TGTGCTAGCAGCTTGCGGGGGGGCTCCGATGAGCAGTTCTTC

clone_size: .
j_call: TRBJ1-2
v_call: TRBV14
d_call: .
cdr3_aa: CASSQDKWGGGYTF
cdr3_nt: TGTGCCAGCAGCCAAGATAAATGGGGAGGCGGCTACACCTTC

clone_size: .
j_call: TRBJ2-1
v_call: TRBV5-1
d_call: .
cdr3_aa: CASSLRGAVYNEQFF
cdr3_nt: TGCGCCAGCAGCTTGCGGGGAGCGGTGTACAATGAGCAGTTCTTC

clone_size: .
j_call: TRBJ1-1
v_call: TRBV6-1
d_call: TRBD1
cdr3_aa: CASSKGQGGTEAFF
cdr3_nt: TGTGCCAGCAGTAAGGGACAGGGAGGAACTGAAGCTTTCTTT

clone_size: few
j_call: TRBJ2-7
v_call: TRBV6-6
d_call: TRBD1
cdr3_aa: CASSNLGPGGEQYF
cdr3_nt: TGTGCCAGCAGTAACCTTGGGCCAGGGGGCGAGCAGTACTTC

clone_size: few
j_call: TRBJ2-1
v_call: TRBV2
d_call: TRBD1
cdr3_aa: CASRAGTGASNEQFF
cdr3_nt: TGTGCCAGCAGGGCCGGGACAGGCGCTTCAAATGAGCAGTTCTTC

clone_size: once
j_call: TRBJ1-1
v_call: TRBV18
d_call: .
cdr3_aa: CASSGQVNTEAFF
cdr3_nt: TGTGCCAGCTCGGGGCAAGTGAACACTGAAGCTTTCTTT

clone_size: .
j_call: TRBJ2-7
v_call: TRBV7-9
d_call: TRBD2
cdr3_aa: CASSVSGGIYEQYF
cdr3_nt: TGTGCCAGCAGCGTTAGCGGGGGGATCTACGAGCAGTACTTC

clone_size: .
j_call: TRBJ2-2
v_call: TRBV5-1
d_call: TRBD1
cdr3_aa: CASSGQANTGELFF
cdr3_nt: TGCGCCAGTTCGGGACAGGCGAACACCGGGGAGCTGTTTTTT

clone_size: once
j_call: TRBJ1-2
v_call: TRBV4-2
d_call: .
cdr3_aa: CASSQAGASLGYTF
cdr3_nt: TGTGCCAGCAGCCAAGCAGGGGCCTCATTAGGCTACACCTTC